This TCR beta chain came from a study of blood T cell repertoires in COVID-19. In the study overall: The study drew acute and convalescent COVID-19 samples from the United States, Italy and Spain.

Assay used: immunoSEQ multiplex PCR; TCRdb lists only in-frame clones, some missing. The sample has fewer than 200,000 clones, roughly 82% seen once. From germline, CDR1 is SGDLS and CDR2 YYNGEE. Trimming cost V 3 bases and J 0 bases, with 16 bases left between them. CDR3 length: 17 residues. The chain has TRBV9 and TRBJ2-1, with D possibly matching TRBD2 (6 bases). The sequencing sample was made of peripheral blood. The clonotype comes from a woman aged 60-70 years with COVID-19, enrolled during active disease. CDR3: CASSAGTRGSSYNEQFF. The CDR3 region has the DNA TGTGCCAGCAGCGCGGGAACCCGGGGGAGCTCCTACAATGAGCAGTTCTTC.